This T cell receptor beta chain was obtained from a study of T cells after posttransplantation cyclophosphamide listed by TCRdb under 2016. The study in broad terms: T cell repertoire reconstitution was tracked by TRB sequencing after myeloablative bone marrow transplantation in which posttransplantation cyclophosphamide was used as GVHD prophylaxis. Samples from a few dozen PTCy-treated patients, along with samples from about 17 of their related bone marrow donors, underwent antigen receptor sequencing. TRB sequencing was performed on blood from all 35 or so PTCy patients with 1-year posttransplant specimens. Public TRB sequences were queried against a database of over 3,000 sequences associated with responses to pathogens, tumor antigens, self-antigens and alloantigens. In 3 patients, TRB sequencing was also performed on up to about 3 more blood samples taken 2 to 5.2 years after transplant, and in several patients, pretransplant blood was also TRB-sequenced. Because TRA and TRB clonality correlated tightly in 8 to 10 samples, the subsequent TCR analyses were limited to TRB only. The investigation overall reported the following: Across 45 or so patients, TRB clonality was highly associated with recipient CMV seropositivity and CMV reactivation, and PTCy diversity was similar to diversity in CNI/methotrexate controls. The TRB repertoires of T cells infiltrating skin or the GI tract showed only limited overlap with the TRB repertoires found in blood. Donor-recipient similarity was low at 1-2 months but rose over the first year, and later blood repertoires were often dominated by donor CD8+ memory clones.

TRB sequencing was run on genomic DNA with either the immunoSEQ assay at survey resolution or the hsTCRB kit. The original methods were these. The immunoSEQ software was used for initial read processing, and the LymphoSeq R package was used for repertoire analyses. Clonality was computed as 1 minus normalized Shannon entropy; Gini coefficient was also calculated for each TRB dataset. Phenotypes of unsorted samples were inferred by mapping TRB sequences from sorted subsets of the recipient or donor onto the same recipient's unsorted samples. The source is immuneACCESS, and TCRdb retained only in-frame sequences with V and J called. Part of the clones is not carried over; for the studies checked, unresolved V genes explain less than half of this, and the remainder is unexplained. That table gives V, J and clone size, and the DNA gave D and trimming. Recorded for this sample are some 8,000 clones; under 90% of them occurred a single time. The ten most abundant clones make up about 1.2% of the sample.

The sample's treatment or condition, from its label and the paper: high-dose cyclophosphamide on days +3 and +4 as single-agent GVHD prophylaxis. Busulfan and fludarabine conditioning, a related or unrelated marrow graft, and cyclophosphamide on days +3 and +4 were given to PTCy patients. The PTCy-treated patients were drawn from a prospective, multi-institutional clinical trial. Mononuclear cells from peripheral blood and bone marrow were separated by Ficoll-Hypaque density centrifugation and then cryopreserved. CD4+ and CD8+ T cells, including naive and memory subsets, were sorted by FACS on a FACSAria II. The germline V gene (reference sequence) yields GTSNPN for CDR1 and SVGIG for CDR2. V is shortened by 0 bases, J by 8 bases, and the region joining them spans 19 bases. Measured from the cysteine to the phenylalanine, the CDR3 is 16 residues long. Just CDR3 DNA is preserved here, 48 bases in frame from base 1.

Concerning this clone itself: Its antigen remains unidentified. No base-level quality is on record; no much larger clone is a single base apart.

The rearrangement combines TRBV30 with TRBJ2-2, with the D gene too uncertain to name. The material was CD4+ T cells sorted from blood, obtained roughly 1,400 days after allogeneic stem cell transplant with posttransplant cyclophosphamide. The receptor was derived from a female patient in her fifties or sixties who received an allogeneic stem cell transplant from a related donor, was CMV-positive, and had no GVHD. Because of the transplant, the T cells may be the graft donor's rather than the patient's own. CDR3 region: CAWSVVGPSWSGELFF. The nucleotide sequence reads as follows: TGTGCCTGGAGTGTAGTTGGGCCTTCGTGGTCGGGGGAGCTGTTTTTT.